The 2 T cell receptor beta chains given below trace back to one sample, sequenced in a study of cytomegalovirus exposure and HLA in healthy donors (dated by TCRdb to about 2017). The library was made by the immunoSEQ multiplex PCR assay. The multiplex PCR relied on a mix of 60 forward primers for TCR Vbeta segments and 13 reverse primers for TCR Jbeta segments. TCRdb mirrors the immuneACCESS table, restricted to in-frame sequences. Some clones are absent from its copies; in checked studies, under half trace to an unresolved V gene, and the reason for the others is unknown. The sample data list fewer than 200,000 clones, and more than 70% of these were observed just once. The top ten hold around 1.5% of the sample. Sequences were obtained from PBMCs. These receptors all come from a male donor in good health and CMV-seronegative.

The chain combines TRBV19 with TRBJ1-5; D is unresolved. V was cut by 3 bases and J by 5 bases, with 8 bases left in between. The germline gives CDR1 LNHDA, CDR2 SQIVND (reference sequence). This CDR3 is 13 amino acids long. DNA of the CDR3: TGTGCCAGTAGTATTATTCGCGATCAGCCCCAGCATTTT. Translating gives CASSIIRDQPQHF.

This clone was recorded only once. V is TRBV7-3 and J is TRBJ2-1, with TRBD2 matching over 8 bases. Germline values: CDR1 SGHTA, CDR2 FQGTGA. The CDR3 length is 16 residues. The V gene end was trimmed by 5 bases and the J gene end by 1 base; junction bases not matched to a gene: 7. CDR3 in amino acids: CASSLTSGKSYNEQFF. The CDR3 DNA reads as TGTGCCAGCAGCCTCACTAGCGGAAAATCCTACAATGAGCAGTTCTTC.